This TCR beta chain was identified during a study of T cell responses to AZD1222 COVID-19 vaccine. Whole-study findings and limits: Across the whole spike, CD4 TCRs peaked at regions 160-218 and 743-854.

Germline assignment: CDR1 MDHEN and CDR2 SYDVKM. V was shortened by 5 bases and J by 5 bases, with 15 bases between the two germline ends. The CDR3 totals 14 residues. The repertoire was sequenced with immunoSEQ multiplex PCR; TCRdb's copy has only in-frame clones and lacks some. This table has approximately 130,000 clones, approximately 93% appearing once. Worth noting for this clone: Its specificity is unknown.

This rearrangement joins TRBV28 to TRBJ1-2, with D possibly TRBD1 on 5 matching bases. This TCR was sampled from an adult in good health. Sequenced here: peripheral blood, sampled on day 0 of AZD1222 vaccination. This CDR3 reads CASSPLGGGYGYTF. CDR3 bases: TGTGCCAGCAGTCCCTTGGGGGGTGGGTATGGCTACACCTTC.